This T cell receptor (beta chain) was captured in a study of blood T cell repertoires in COVID-19. Generated by immunoSEQ multiplex PCR, the TCRdb table keeps only in-frame clones and is missing some. The repertoire holds about 140,000 clones, with approximately 84% as singletons. The CDR3 contains 15 residues. The germline V gene has CDR1 SGHNT and CDR2 YYREEE (reference sequence). V lost 0 bases to trimming and J lost 5 bases; unmatched junction nucleotides: 3. The TCR comes from a woman between 45 and 60 years old with acute COVID-19. The sample comprised PBMCs or T cells enriched from blood (not recorded which). This chain joins TRBV5-4 and TRBJ2-1; 9 bases map to TRBD2. The CDR3 DNA is TGTGCCAGCAGCTTGGGACTAGCGGAAAACAATGAGCAGTTCTTC. This translates into CASSLGLAENNEQFF.